This TCR beta chain was found in a study of blood T cell repertoires in COVID-19. Across the study: PBMCs, B-cell-depleted T cells, or T cells provided the cDNA or gDNA that made up the material.

Per the authors' pipeline: Nucleated cell number was recorded as an estimate derived from reference gene primer amplification. Clones were read by immunoSEQ multiplex PCR, and TCRdb kept only the in-frame ones, dropping some. V and J calls and clone size follow that table, whereas D and trimming were derived from the DNA. The sample yields roughly 100,000 clones, more than 75% seen once. The V end was cut by 3 bases, the J end by 8 bases, with 24 bases between. Germline CDR1 SGHTS, CDR2 YDEGEE. CDR3 size: 17 residues. The specimen was peripheral blood. The chain combines TRBV5-8 with TRBJ2-1; tentative D call: TRBD2 (6 bases). This TCR derives from a human donor in a cohort sampled during active COVID-19. CDR3: CASSYASETRGIYEQFF. The DNA of the CDR3 is TGTGCCAGCAGCTACGCCTCCGAGACTAGGGGCATCTATGAGCAGTTCTTC.